The T cell receptor (beta chain) described here comes from a study of identical twins. Germline trimming cut 5 bases from V and 7 bases from J; bases unmatched to any gene: 7. This CDR3 has 15 amino acids. The germline gives CDR1 SGHTA, CDR2 FQGNSA. MiXCR was run by TCRdb on the 5' RACE reads, yielding one entry per CDR3 protein. This sample carries fewer than 550,000 distinct CDR3 sequences, about 13% of them seen once, and the ten largest clones take 0.95% to 1%. Among all donors, each was a healthy Caucasian. These sequences were also reported in another study, on yellow fever vaccine responses in identical twins.

The source is a woman aged 18-29 years in good health. Sample: CD4+ T cells sorted from blood. V gene TRBV7-2 combines with J gene TRBJ2-7, with 14 bases fitting TRBD2. CDR3 amino acids: CASSGRLAGGGEQYF. The CDR3 DNA sequence: TGTGCCAGCAGCGGTAGACTAGCGGGAGGGGGGGAGCAGTACTTC.